This entry concerns a single T cell receptor beta chain. Its specificity is not known. The CDR3 length is 15 residues. From germline, CDR1 is MNHEY and CDR2 SMNVEV (reference sequence). V shed 7 bases and J 2 bases; nucleotides not matched to a gene: 7. PCR amplification relied on 60 Vbeta primers (plus 13 Jbeta primers). Sequencing was performed with immunoSEQ multiplex PCR; in TCRdb, only in-frame clones are kept and a portion is missing. The repertoire holds some 130,000 clones, with less than 85% as singletons. The sample originates from a study of cytomegalovirus exposure and HLA in healthy donors. Notes on the study in general: Among TCR beta chains of equal frequency, HLA-associated ones were more clonally expanded in a later analysis. In a later analysis, donors in an Asian-associated ancestry cluster reportedly had fewer N-insertions in productive TCRs than the cohort mean.

The material sequenced was PBMCs. The sequence came from a man aged 30 to 39 in good health and CMV-seronegative. This chain connects TRBV27 to TRBJ2-1; 8 positions agree with TRBD1. The CDR3, as DNA: TGTGCCAGCAAAGTGGGACAGGTAACCTACAATGAGCAGTTCTTC. Translation gives CASKVGQVTYNEQFF.